This T cell receptor beta chain came from a study of human T cells and chemical hapten exposure. Regarding the study as a whole: TCRs above 1 in 1000 frequency stayed constant with DPC sensitization. Expanded TCRs grouped into significantly more large CDR3 similarity clusters than controls produced.

Germline CDR1 SQVTM, CDR2 ANQGSEA. This CDR3 is built from 13 residues. The ends were cut back, 1 base at V and 7 bases at J, with 14 bases in the middle. For this clonotype: Its antigen remains unidentified.

The library put unique molecular identifiers onto individual cDNA molecules. MiXCR, run by TCRdb on the RACE reads, gives a single entry per CDR3 protein. The table records 30,000 to 50,000 distinct CDR3 sequences, approximately 12% of them present only once. Time point indicated: patch test 3, about 24 weeks after DPC sensitization. Treatment indicated: therapeutic diphenylcyclopropenone sensitization with weekly scalp DPC. Total RNA was extracted from unfractionated whole blood. The chain recombines TRBV29-1 with TRBJ2-7; D remains ambiguous. This clonotype originated in a woman in her 40s with alopecia areata. Some clones in this sample may be carry-over from other donors' samples. Specimen: whole blood, collected in connection with sensitization to the hapten diphenylcyclopropenone (DPC). The CDR3 here is CSVEGQSLEEQYF. CDR3 in DNA: TGCAGCGTTGAAGGGCAGAGCTTAGAAGAGCAGTACTTC.